This T cell receptor (beta chain) was retrieved from a study of glioma-infiltrating T cells. Findings of the study overall: Signature shared blood CDR3 motifs were enriched in low-divergence and depleted in high-divergence patients. Gliomas, especially low-grade, showed above-expected tissue-blood divergence; non-neoplastic patients showed below.

TCR alpha and beta CDR3 regions were amplified from RNA using iRepertoire nested multiplex PCR. For one-step reverse transcription and amplification, about 90-400 ng of tissue mRNA or PBMC total RNA was used. TCRdb itself ran the multiplex PCR reads through MiXCR, one entry per CDR3 protein. Of around 350,000 distinct CDR3 sequences detected, less than 50% appear once; the ten largest clones hold 9.5% to 15%. There are 14 residues in the CDR3. Germline V lookup: CDR1 SNHLY, CDR2 FYNNEI. V was pared by 9 bases and J by 4 bases, with 16 bases between. In regard to this clonotype: No antigen is known for it.

This receptor was obtained from a human donor with low-grade glioma or glioblastoma, undergoing nonglioma brain surgery, or in good health (not recorded which). What was sequenced was glioma tissue, nonneoplastic brain tissue, or PBMCs (not recorded which). The chain combines TRBV2 with TRBJ1-5; no firm D call. DNA of the CDR3: TGTGCCAGTTGGGGAAAACAAGCAAATCAGCCCCAGCATTTT. Its translation is CASWGKQANQPQHF.